Listed below are T cell receptor beta chains from one sample, sequenced in a study of shared clonotypes between healthy human individuals. The repertoire was sequenced with immunoSEQ multiplex PCR; TCRdb's copy has only in-frame clones and lacks some. The table lists about 600,000 clones, roughly 97% of them singletons. Sequencing was performed on naive CD4+ T cells sorted from blood. The receptors here all came from a woman aged 25 to 45 in good health. The CDR3 runs from the conserved cysteine through the conserved F or W. Each record gives: D gene, J gene, clone size, V gene, CDR3 DNA, CDR3 protein. A D gene is named only where the DNA matches it firmly. Where a row states a size, it is once, few, many or the class of an expanded clone; other rows omit it.

TRBD1 TRBJ2-4 . TRBV28 TGTGCCAGCAGTCGTACAGGGGTTGTAAACATTCAGTACTTC CASSRTGVVNIQYF
. TRBJ2-5 . TRBV5-1 TGCGCCAGCAGCTGGATCACTAAAGAGACCCAGTACTTC CASSWITKETQYF
. TRBJ1-4 . TRBV5-1 TGCGCCAGCAGCCTGACAGGCCTACTGATTAATGAAAAACTGTTTTTT CASSLTGLLINEKLFF
. TRBJ1-1 few TRBV5-1 TGCGCCAGCAGCTTGGGCATCATGAACACTGAAGCTTTCTTT CASSLGIMNTEAFF
. TRBJ2-4 once TRBV15 TGTGCCACCAGCAGAGGGTACCAGGGGCGGGAAAACATTCAGTACTTC CATSRGYQGRENIQYF
TRBD2 TRBJ2-2 . TRBV18 TGTGCCAGCTCACCAAGGTCACTAGCGGGTACGAACACCGGGGAGCTGTTTTTT CASSPRSLAGTNTGELFF
TRBD2 TRBJ2-7 . TRBV18 TGTGCCAGCTCACCACCGGGACTAGCGGACGAGCAGTACTTC CASSPPGLADEQYF
. TRBJ2-7 . TRBV7-8 TGTGCCAGCAGTTTAGGAACCCGGTCGGGGCAGTACTTC CASSLGTRSGQYF
TRBD1 TRBJ2-3 . TRBV5-5 TGTGCCAGCAGCTCGGGACAGGCGGCAGATACGCAGTATTTT CASSSGQAADTQYF
TRBD2 TRBJ2-1 . TRBV13 TGTGCCAGCAGCCCGGGGACTAGCGGGATCAATGAGCAGTTCTTC CASSPGTSGINEQFF
. TRBJ2-5 . TRBV11-2 TGTGCCAGCAGCTTCGGCAGTCAAGAGACCCAGTACTTC CASSFGSQETQYF
. TRBJ2-7 . TRBV6-1 TGTGCCAGCAGTAAAGAACAGTTCTACGAGCAGTACTTC CASSKEQFYEQYF
. TRBJ1-6 . TRBV28 TGTGCCAGCTCGGCGTCCTATAATTCACCCCTCCACTTT CASSASYNSPLHF
. TRBJ2-7 . TRBV11-2 TGTGCCAGCAGCTTATCGTCGCCAGCAGCCTACGAGCAGTACTTC CASSLSSPAAYEQYF
. TRBJ1-2 . TRBV19 TGTGCCAGTATAAGCCAGAGCTATGGCTACACCTTC CASISQSYGYTF
. TRBJ2-7 . TRBV7-2 TGTGCCAGCAGCCACAGGATCTACGAGCAGTACTTC CASSHRIYEQYF